One T cell receptor (beta chain) is described in this entry. Its antigen is not known. The CDR3 loop spans 12 amino acids. Trimming left V 3 bases short and J 8 bases short, with 8 bases between. Germline loops: CDR1 SGHTA, CDR2 FQGNSA. This specimen belongs to a study of shared clonotypes between healthy human individuals. Whole-study results and caveats: Shared clonotypes across all four donors exceeded non-shared ones in generation probability.

Assay used: immunoSEQ multiplex PCR; TCRdb lists only in-frame clones, some missing. The table shows about 2.4 million clones, with roughly 93% occurring only once. Sample: naive CD4+ T cells from PBMCs. Subset meaning: CD45RA+ positively selected. The genes are TRBV7-2 and TRBJ2-4; D not resolved. The TCR was taken from a man in his late teens or twenties in good health. Some clones in this sample may be carry-over from other donors' samples. CDR3: CASSFYFDIQYF. The CDR3, as DNA: TGTGCCAGCAGCTTTTATTTTGACATTCAGTACTTC.